The entry below describes one TCR beta chain. Its antigen remains unknown. These data belong to a study of siplizumab effects on memory and regulatory T cells. CDR3 length: 11 amino acids. Germline lookup yields CDR1 SEHNR and CDR2 FQNEAQ (reference sequence). Trimming pared 7 bases from V and 0 bases from J, leaving 3 bases between. Using immunoSEQ multiplex PCR, the repertoire was profiled, and TCRdb retains in-frame clones only, with some absent. The sample lists some 96,000 clones, more than 85% seen once, with 0.14% to 0.15% in the top ten. Broader study findings: In unstimulated cells, naive T cells appeared more diverse than memory T cells and seemed major alloresponse contributors. A small minority of alloreactive clones were mapped to unstimulated subsets.

The source is a human donor in good health. J is TRBJ1-1 and V is TRBV7-9, with D unclear. Sequencing was carried out using CD4+ T cells sorted from blood. CDR3 protein: CASTLNTEAFF. CDR3 sequence (DNA): TGTGCCAGCACCCTGAACACTGAAGCTTTCTTT. Drawing the rest from reference TRBV7-9 and TRBJ1-1, the complete variable domain is DTGVSQNPRHKITKRGQNVTFRCDPISEHNRLYWYRQTLGQGPEFLTYFQNEAQLEKSRLLSDRFSAERPKGSFSTLEIQRTEQGDSAMYLCASTLNTEAFFGQGTRLTVV.